This T cell receptor beta chain was obtained from a study of tumor and adjacent non-tumor tissue in lung cancer. Looking at the study overall: Patients comprised 12 adenocarcinoma, 2 squamous cell carcinoma and 1 small cell lung cancer. Stage I to III disease affected ten to eleven men and 4 or 5 women aged roughly 30 to 76. Samples averaged around 4 million productive TCRbeta reads each.

Germline lookup yields CDR1 MNHNS and CDR2 SASEGT. V lost 9 bases, J lost 4 bases, and 18 bases lay in between. This CDR3 has 15 amino acids. TCRbeta libraries were built with three rounds of nested PCR, modified from ARM-PCR. TCRdb processed the multiplex PCR reads anew with MiXCR; each CDR3 protein has one entry. Of around 210,000 distinct CDR3 sequences in the sample, around 71% were seen once. The template was RNA from unsorted bulk tissue. Sequencing used lung tumor tissue. The chain recombines TRBV6-1 with TRBJ2-2; D is possibly TRBD1 or TRBD2 (6 bases each). The sequence came from a man aged 60 to 75 with non-small cell lung cancer. CDR3 DNA sequence: TGTGCCAGAGGATGGTGGGGGGCTTGCACCGGGGAGCTGTTTTTT. Translation gives CARGWWGACTGELFF.